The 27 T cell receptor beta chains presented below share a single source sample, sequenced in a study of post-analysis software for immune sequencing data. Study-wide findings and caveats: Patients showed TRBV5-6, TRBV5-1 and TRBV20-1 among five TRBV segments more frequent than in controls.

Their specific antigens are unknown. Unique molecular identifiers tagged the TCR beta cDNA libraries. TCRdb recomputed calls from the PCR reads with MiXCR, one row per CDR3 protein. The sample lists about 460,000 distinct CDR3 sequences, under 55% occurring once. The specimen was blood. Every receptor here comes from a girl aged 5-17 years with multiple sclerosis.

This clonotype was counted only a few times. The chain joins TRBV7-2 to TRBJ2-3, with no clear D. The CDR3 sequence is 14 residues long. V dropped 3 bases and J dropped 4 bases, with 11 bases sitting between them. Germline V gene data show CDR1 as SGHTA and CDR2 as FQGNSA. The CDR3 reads CASSFRLVPDTQYF. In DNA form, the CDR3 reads TGTGCCAGCAGCTTCCGACTTGTTCCAGATACGCAGTATTTT.

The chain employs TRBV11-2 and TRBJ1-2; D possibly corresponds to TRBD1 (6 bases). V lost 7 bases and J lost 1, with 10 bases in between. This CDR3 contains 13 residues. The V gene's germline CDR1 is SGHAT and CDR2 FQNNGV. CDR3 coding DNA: TGTGCCAGCACGGGGGGCATTAACTATGGCTACACCTTC. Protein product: CASTGGINYGYTF.

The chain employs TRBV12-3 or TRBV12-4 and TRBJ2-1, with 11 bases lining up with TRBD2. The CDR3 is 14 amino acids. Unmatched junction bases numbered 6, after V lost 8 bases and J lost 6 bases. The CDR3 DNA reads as TGTGCCAGCGGGAGACTAGCGGGATGCAATGAGCAGTTCTTC. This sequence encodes CASGRLAGCNEQFF.

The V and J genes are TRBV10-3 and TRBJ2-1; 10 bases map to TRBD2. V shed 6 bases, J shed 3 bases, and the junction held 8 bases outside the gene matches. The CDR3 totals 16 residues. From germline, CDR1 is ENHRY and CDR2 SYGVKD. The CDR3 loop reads CAIRGVAGGYYNEQFF. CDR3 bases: TGTGCCATCAGGGGAGTAGCGGGAGGTTACTACAATGAGCAGTTCTTC.

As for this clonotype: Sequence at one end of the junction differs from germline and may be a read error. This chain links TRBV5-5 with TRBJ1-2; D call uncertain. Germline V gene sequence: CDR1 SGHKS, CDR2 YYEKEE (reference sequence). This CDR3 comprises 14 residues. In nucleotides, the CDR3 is TGTGCCTGCAGCTTTGACGATACACCGTCTGGCTACACCTTC. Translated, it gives CACSFDDTPSGYTF. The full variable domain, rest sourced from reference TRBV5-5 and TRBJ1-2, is DAGVTQSPTHLIKTRGQQVTLRCSPISGHKSVSWYQQVLGQGPQFIFQYYEKEERGRGNFPDRFSARQFPNYSSELNVNALLLGDSALYLCACSFDDTPSGYTFGSGTRLTVV.

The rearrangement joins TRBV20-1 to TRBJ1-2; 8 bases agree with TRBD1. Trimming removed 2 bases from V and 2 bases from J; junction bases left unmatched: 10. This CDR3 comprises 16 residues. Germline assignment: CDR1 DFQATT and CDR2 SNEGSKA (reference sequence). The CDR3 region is CSARLPGQVSNYGYTF. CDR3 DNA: TGCAGTGCTAGACTTCCGGGACAGGTCTCAAACTATGGCTACACCTTC.

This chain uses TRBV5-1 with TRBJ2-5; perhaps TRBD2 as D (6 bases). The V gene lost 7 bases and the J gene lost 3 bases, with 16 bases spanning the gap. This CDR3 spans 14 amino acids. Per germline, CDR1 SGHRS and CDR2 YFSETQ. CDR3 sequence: CASFRAGPEETQYF. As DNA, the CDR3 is TGCGCCAGCTTCCGAGCGGGTCCTGAAGAGACCCAGTACTTC. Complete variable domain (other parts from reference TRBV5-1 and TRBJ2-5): KAGVTQTPRYLIKTRGQQVTLSCSPISGHRSVSWYQQTPGQGLQFLFEYFSETQRNKGNFPGRFSGRQFSNSRSEMNVSTLELGDSALYLCASFRAGPEETQYFGPGTRLLVL.

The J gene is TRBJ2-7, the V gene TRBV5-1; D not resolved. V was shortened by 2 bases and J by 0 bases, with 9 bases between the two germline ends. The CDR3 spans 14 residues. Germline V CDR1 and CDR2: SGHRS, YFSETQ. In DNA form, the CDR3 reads TGCGCCAGCAGCTTCCAGGAGCCCTCCTACGAGCAGTACTTC. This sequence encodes CASSFQEPSYEQYF.

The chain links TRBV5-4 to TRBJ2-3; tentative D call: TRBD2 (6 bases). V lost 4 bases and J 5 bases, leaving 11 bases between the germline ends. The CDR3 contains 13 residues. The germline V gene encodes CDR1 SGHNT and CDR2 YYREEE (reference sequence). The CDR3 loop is CASSPQGLDTQYF. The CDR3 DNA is TGTGCCAGCAGCCCCCAGGGACTAGATACGCAGTATTTT.

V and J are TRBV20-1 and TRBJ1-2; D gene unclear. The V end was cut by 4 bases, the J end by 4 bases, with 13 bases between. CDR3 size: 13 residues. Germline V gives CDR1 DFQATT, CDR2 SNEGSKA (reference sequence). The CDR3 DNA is TGCAGTGCTAAAATCGAGACTGGCTATGGCTACACCTTC. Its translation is CSAKIETGYGYTF.

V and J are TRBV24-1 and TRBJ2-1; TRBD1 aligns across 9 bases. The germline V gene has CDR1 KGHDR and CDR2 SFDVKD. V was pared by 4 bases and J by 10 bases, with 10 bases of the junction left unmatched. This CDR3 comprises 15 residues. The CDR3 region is CATSETGTGIGEQFF. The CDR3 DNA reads TGTGCCACCAGTGAAACCGGGACAGGGATCGGCGAGCAGTTCTTC.

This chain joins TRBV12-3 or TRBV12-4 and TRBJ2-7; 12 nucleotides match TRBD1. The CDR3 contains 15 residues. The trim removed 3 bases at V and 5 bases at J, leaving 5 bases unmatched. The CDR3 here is CASSLGRDRGHEQYF. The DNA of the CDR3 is TGTGCCAGCAGTTTGGGCCGGGACAGGGGGCACGAGCAGTACTTC.

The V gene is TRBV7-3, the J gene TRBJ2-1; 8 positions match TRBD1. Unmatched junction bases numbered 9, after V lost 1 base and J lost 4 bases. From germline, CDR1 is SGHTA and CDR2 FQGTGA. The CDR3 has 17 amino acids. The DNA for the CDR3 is TGTGCCAGCAGCTTAATTCGCAGGGGGCGAATGTACAATGAGCAGTTCTTC. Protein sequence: CASSLIRRGRMYNEQFF.

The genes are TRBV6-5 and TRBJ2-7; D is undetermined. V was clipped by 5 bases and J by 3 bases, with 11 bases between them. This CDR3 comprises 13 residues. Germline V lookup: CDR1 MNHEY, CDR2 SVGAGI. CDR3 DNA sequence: TGTGCCAGCAGTCGCGACCTTAACTACGAGCAGTACTTC. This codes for CASSRDLNYEQYF.

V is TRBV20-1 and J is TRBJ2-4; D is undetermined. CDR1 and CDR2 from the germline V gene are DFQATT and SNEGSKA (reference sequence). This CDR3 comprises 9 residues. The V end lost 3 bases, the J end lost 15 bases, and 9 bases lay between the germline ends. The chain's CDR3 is CSASSGRYF. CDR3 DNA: TGCAGTGCTAGTTCGGGTAGGTACTTC.

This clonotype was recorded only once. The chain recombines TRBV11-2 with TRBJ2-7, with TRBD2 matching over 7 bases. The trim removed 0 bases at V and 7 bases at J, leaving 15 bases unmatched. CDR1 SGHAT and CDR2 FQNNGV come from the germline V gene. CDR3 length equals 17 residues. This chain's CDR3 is CASSLERGGSPYNEQYF. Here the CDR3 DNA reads TGTGCCAGCAGCTTAGAGAGGGGCGGGAGTCCCTACAATGAGCAGTACTTC.

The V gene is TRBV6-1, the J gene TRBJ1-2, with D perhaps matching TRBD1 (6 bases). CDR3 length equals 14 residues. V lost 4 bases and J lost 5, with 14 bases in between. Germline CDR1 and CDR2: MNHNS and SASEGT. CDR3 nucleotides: TGTGCCAGCAGTGGAGGGGGGGCGCGGTATGGCTACACCTTC. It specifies CASSGGGARYGYTF.

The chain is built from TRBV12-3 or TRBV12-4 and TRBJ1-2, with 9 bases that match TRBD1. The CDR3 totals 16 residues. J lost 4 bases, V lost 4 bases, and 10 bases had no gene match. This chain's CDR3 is CASSYGPGQGVYGYTF. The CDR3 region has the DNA TGTGCCAGCAGTTATGGCCCGGGACAGGGTGTCTATGGCTACACCTTC.

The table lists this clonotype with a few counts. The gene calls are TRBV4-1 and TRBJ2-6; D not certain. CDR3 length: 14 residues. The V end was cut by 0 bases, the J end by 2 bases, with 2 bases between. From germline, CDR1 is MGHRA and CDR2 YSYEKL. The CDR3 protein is CASSQDAGANVLTF. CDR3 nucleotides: TGCGCCAGCAGCCAAGATGCTGGGGCCAACGTCCTGACTTTC.

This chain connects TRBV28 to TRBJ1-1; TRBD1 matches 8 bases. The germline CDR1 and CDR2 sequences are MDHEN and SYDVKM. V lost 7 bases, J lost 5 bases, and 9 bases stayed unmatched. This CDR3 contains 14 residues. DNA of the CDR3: TGTGCCAGCATCCCCACAGGGGGGAGGACTGAAGCTTTCTTT. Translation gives CASIPTGGRTEAFF.

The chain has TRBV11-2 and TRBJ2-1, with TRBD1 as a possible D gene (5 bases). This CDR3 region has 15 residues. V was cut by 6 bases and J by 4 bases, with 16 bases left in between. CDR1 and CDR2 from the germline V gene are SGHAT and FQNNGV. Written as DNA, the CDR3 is TGTGCCAGCAGGGACATGGGGCGTATATACAATGAGCAGTTCTTC. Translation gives CASRDMGRIYNEQFF.

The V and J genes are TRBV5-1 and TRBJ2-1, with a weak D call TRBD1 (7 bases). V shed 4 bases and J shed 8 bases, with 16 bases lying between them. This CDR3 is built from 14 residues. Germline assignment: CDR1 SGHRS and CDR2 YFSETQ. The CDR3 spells CASSPVTRGDEQFF. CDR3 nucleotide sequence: TGCGCCAGCAGCCCCGTGACCAGGGGGGATGAGCAGTTCTTC.

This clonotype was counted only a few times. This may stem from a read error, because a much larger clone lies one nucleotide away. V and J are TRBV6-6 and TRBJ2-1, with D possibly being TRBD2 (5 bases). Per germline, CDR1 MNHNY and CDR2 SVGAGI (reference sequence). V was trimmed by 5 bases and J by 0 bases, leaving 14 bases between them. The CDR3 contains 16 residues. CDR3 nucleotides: TGTGCCAGCAGTGGGTCGGGGATAGACTCCTACAATGAGCAGTTCTTC. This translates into CASSGSGIDSYNEQFF.

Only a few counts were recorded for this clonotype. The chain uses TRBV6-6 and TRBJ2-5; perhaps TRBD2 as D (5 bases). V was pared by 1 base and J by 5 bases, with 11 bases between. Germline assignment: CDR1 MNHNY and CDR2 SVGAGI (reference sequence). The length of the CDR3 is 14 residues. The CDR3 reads CASSYLGSTETQYF. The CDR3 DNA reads TGTGCCAGCAGTTACTTGGGGAGTACGGAGACCCAGTACTTC.

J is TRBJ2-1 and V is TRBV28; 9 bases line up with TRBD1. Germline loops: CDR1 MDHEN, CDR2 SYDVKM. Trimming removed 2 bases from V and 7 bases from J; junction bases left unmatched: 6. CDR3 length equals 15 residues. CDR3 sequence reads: CASSLGQGTENEQFF. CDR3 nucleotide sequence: TGTGCCAGCAGTTTAGGACAGGGGACTGAGAATGAGCAGTTCTTC.

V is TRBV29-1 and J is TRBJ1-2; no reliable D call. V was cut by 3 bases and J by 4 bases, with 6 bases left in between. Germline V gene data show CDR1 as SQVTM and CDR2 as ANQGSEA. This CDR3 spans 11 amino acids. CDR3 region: CSVDMSYGYTF. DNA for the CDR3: TGCAGCGTTGACATGAGCTATGGCTACACCTTC.

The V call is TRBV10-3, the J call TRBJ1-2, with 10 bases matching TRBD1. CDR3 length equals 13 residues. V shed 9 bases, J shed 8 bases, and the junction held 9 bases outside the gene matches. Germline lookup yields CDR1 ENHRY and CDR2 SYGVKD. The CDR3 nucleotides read TGTGCCATGGGGCTGGGACAGGGGCTAGGCTACACCTTC. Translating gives CAMGLGQGLGYTF.